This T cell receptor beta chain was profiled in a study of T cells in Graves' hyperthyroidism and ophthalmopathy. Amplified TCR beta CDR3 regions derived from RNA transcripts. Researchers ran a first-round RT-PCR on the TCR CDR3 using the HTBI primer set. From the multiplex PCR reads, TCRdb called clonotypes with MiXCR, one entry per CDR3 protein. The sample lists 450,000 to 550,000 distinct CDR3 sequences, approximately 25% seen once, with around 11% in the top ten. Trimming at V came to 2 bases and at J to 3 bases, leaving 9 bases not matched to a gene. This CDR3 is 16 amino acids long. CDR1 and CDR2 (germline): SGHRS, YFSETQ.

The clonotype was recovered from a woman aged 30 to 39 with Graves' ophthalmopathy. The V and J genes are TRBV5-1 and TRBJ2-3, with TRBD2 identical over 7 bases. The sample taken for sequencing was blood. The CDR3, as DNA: TGCGCCAGCAGCTTTGGCAGCGGGGTGACGACAGATACGCAGTATTTT. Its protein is CASSFGSGVTTDTQYF. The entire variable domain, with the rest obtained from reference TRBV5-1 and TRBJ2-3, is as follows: KAGVTQTPRYLIKTRGQQVTLSCSPISGHRSVSWYQQTPGQGLQFLFEYFSETQRNKGNFPGRFSGRQFSNSRSEMNVSTLELGDSALYLCASSFGSGVTTDTQYFGPGTRLTVL.